Each of the 18 T cell receptor beta chains below was sequenced from the same sample in a study of cytomegalovirus exposure and HLA in healthy donors. Both 60 Vbeta primers and 13 Jbeta primers went into the PCR. Clones were read by immunoSEQ multiplex PCR, and TCRdb kept only the in-frame ones, dropping some. The sample records more than 110,000 clones, 75% to 80% being singletons. Sequenced input: PBMCs. The origin of the receptors is a male donor in good health and CMV-seronegative.

This chain joins TRBV21-1 and TRBJ2-7; the table's D gene call, TRBD2, was not cross checked with the DNA. TRBV21-1 constitutes a pseudogene. CDR3 length: 16 residues. CDR3: CASSKARLLTSYEQYF. CDR3 sequence (DNA): TGTGCCAGCAGCAAAGCGAGACTCCTTACCTCCTACGAGCAGTACTTC.

V is TRBV6-1 and J is TRBJ2-7; D possibly corresponds to TRBD1 (6 bases). This CDR3 contains 15 residues. Germline V gene sequence: CDR1 MNHNS, CDR2 SASEGT. The V end was cut by 1 base, the J end by 1 base, with 11 bases between. The CDR3 is CASSEGGRLSYEQYF. The DNA for the CDR3 is TGTGCCAGCAGTGAAGGGGGGCGCCTATCCTACGAGCAGTACTTC.

The chain recombines TRBV5-1 with TRBJ1-4; tentative D call: TRBD1 (5 bases). V lost 2 bases, J lost 4 bases, and 9 bases lay in between. Germline V gene data show CDR1 as SGHRS and CDR2 as YFSETQ. The CDR3 is 14 amino acids. The CDR3: CASSFGGVNEKLFF. CDR3 bases: TGCGCCAGCAGCTTCGGAGGGGTTAATGAAAAACTGTTTTTT.

This chain joins TRBV15 and TRBJ2-5; perhaps TRBD2 as D (6 bases). Gene TRBJ2-7 matches the end of the DNA better, so the J call may be wrong. The germline CDR1 and CDR2 sequences are LNHNV and YYDKDF (reference sequence). This CDR3 has 15 residues. CDR3: CATSRDATEGSEQYF. CDR3 DNA: TGTGCCACCAGCAGAGATGCCACGGAGGGAAGCGAGCAGTACTTC.

This chain joins TRBV12-5 and TRBJ2-7; TRBD1 agrees at 8 bases. The V gene end was trimmed by 9 bases and the J gene end by 3 bases; junction bases not matched to a gene: 7. In germline, CDR1 is LGHNT, CDR2 FRNRAP. The length of the CDR3 is 13 residues. The CDR3 DNA reads as TGTGCTAGCCAAGACAGGGGTTTCTACGAGCAGTACTTC. Amino acids: CASQDRGFYEQYF.

Comments on this clone: Other DNA variants within this sample encode the same CDR3. The chain combines TRBV7-9 with TRBJ2-7; D remains ambiguous. The V and J ends lost 10 bases and 2 bases respectively, with 15 bases between them. Per germline, CDR1 SEHNR and CDR2 FQNEAQ (reference sequence). This CDR3 is 13 amino acids long. The CDR3 bases are TGTGCCACCCTACTCCGCGGTACCTACGAGCAGTACTTC. Protein product: CATLLRGTYEQYF.

The CDR3 region is CATSTTRSPTISEQFF. In DNA, the CDR3 is TGTGCCACCAGCACTACTAGGAGCCCAACCATTAGTGAGCAGTTCTTC. The chain is built from TRBV15 and TRBJ2-1; D perhaps matches TRBD2 (5 bases). V lost 4 bases and J lost 9, with 22 bases in between. Germline CDR1 and CDR2: LNHNV and YYDKDF (reference sequence). The CDR3 has 16 amino acids.

This sequence joins TRBV14 and TRBJ2-7; no clear D. This CDR3 region has 13 residues. V lost 6 bases to trimming and J lost 6 bases, with 15 bases between them. Per germline, CDR1 SGHDN and CDR2 FVKESK. CDR3 loop: CASSPDQRGEQYF. CDR3 nucleotide sequence: TGTGCCAGCAGTCCCGACCAAAGAGGCGAGCAGTACTTC.

V is TRBV6-5 and J is TRBJ2-5; tentative D call: TRBD1 (5 bases). Germline assignment: CDR1 MNHEY and CDR2 SVGAGI. The CDR3 is 14 amino acids. Deletions cut 5 bases from V and 2 bases from J, with 12 bases between. The CDR3 DNA reads as TGTGCCAGCAGTCCTGGACAAGCTCAAGAGACCCAGTACTTC. This gives the protein CASSPGQAQETQYF.

V usage is TRBV4-1 and J usage is TRBJ2-7, with a weak D call TRBD2 (6 bases). Germline CDR1 is MGHRA and CDR2 is YSYEKL. This CDR3 has 16 residues. Trimming stripped 2 bases from V and 5 bases from J, with 19 bases between. The CDR3 nucleotides read TGCGCCAGCAGCCAATTAATGGGAGGAGGGTTACACGAGCAGTACTTC. Amino acids: CASSQLMGGGLHEQYF.

V is TRBV15 and J is TRBJ2-1; no firm D call. Germline V gene lookup returns CDR1 LNHNV and CDR2 YYDKDF (reference sequence). Trimming took 0 bases from V and 10 from J, leaving 13 bases between them. The CDR3 totals 14 residues. CDR3 nucleotide sequence: TGTGCCACCAGCAGAGATTTGGTCCTGCAGGAGCAGTTCTTC. The encoded protein is CATSRDLVLQEQFF. The whole variable domain, filled in from reference TRBV15 and TRBJ2-1, reads DAMVIQNPRYQVTQFGKPVTLSCSQTLNHNVMYWYQQKSSQAPKLLFHYYDKDFNNEADTPDNFQSRRPNTSFCFLDIRSPGLGDTAMYLCATSRDLVLQEQFFGPGTRLTVL.

The chain combines TRBV4-1 with TRBJ2-1, with a tentative D call TRBD2 (6 bases). Trimming cost V 1 base and J 0 bases, with 16 bases left between them. The CDR3 has 18 amino acids. CDR1 is MGHRA, CDR2 YSYEKL, per germline. The DNA for the CDR3 is TGCGCCAGCAGCCAAGGCTGGACTACACTAAGCTCCTACAATGAGCAGTTCTTC. Translating gives CASSQGWTTLSSYNEQFF.

With respect to this clone: Within the sample, other DNA sequences also encode this same CDR3. The gene calls are TRBV9 and TRBJ2-7; TRBD2 matches at 10 bases. The CDR3 covers 14 residues. From germline, CDR1 is SGDLS and CDR2 YYNGEE. Germline trimming cut 3 bases from V and 5 bases from J; bases unmatched to any gene: 5. In DNA, the CDR3 is TGTGCCAGCAGCGCTAGCGGGAGATTAGACGAGCAGTACTTC. This gives the protein CASSASGRLDEQYF.

This chain links TRBV6-5 with TRBJ2-2, with 7 bases fitting TRBD1. V trimming: 10 bases; J trimming: 1 base; junction bases outside the gene matches: 9. The CDR3 consists of 15 residues. Germline assignment: CDR1 MNHEY and CDR2 SVGAGI. The CDR3 coding sequence is TGTGCCACCAGAAGGACAGGTTTGAACACCGGGGAGCTGTTTTTT. Translation: CATRRTGLNTGELFF.

V is TRBV6-1 and J is TRBJ2-7, with 8 bases matching TRBD2. Germline trimming cut 4 bases from V and 0 bases from J; bases unmatched to any gene: 11. Looked up from germline, CDR1 is MNHNS and CDR2 is SASEGT. The CDR3 spans 17 residues. The CDR3 is CASSVPTSASSSYEQYF. CDR3 DNA: TGTGCCAGCAGTGTCCCGACTAGCGCTTCTAGCTCCTACGAGCAGTACTTC.

This clone turned up a few times. This chain links TRBV23-1 with TRBJ1-3; tentative D call: TRBD1 (6 bases). TRBV23-1 is given ORF status, its function remaining uncertain. The CDR3 runs 15 residues. V lost 7 bases and J 3 bases, leaving 16 bases between the germline ends. The CDR3 here is CASTHSQGFGNTIYF. CDR3 nucleotides: TGCGCCAGCACTCATTCCCAGGGGTTTGGAAACACCATATATTTT.

The chain combines TRBV5-1 with TRBJ2-3; TRBD1 is a possible D gene (5 bases). The V gene lost 0 bases and the J gene lost 5 bases, with 10 bases spanning the gap. The germline V gene encodes CDR1 SGHRS and CDR2 YFSETQ. The CDR3 spans 14 residues. The CDR3 reads CASSLARVKDTQYF. The CDR3 DNA is TGCGCCAGCAGCTTGGCCAGGGTCAAAGATACGCAGTATTTT.

The chain couples TRBV7-3 to TRBJ2-6, with D possibly matching TRBD2 (6 bases). The V gene lost 5 bases and the J gene lost 1 base, with 9 bases spanning the gap. The germline CDR1 and CDR2 sequences are SGHTA and FQGTGA. There are 15 residues in the CDR3. The CDR3 loop is CASSPGLSGANVLTF. The CDR3 coding sequence is TGTGCCAGCAGCCCGGGACTGTCTGGGGCCAACGTCCTGACTTTC.